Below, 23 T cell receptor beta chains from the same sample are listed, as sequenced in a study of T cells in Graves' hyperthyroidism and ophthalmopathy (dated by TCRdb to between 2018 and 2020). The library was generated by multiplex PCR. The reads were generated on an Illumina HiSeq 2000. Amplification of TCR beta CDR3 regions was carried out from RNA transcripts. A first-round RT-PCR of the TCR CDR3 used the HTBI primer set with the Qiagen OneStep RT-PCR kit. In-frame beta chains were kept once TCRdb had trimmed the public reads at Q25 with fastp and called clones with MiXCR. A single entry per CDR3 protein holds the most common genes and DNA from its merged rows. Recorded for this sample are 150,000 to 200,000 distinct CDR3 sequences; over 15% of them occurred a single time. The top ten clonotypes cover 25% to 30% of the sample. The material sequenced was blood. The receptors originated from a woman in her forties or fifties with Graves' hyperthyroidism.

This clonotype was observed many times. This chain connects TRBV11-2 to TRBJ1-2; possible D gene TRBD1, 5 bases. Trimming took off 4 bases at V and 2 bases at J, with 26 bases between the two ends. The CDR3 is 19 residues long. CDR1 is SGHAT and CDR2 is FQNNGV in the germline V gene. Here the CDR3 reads CASSSPRRRDDGRNYGYTF. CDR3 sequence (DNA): TGTGCCAGCAGCTCCCCTCGGCGCCGGGACGATGGTAGGAACTATGGCTACACCTTC.

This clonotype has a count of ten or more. The CDR3 protein is CSASEYNEQFF. The DNA for the CDR3 is TGCAGTGCTAGTGAATACAATGAGCAGTTCTTC. This chain connects TRBV20-1 to TRBJ2-1, with D unclear. Germline values: CDR1 DFQATT, CDR2 SNEGSKA (reference sequence). This CDR3 spans 11 amino acids. Trimming stripped 3 bases from V and 4 bases from J, with 4 bases between.

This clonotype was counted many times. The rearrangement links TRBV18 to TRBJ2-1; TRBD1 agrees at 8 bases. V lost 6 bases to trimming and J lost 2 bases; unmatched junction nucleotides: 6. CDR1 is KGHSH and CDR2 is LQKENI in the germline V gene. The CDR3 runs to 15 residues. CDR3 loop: CASSPDRVTYNEQFF. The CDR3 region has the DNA TGTGCCAGCTCTCCGGACAGGGTTACCTACAATGAGCAGTTCTTC.

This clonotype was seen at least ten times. CDR3 in DNA: TGTGCCAGCAGTTCCCTTTACGACAGGGGGCAAGAGACCCAGTACTTC. As protein: CASSSLYDRGQETQYF. V usage is TRBV12-3 or TRBV12-4 and J usage is TRBJ2-5; TRBD1 agrees at 9 bases. The CDR3 contains 16 residues. With 4 bases clipped from V and 2 bases from J, the junction kept 8 bases outside the gene matches.

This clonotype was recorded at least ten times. The CDR3: CASSLHSVGSPLHF. The CDR3 DNA reads TGTGCCAGCAGCTTACATAGTGTCGGCTCACCCCTCCACTTT. This chain connects TRBV7-3 to TRBJ1-6; D unclear. CDR1 is SGHTA, CDR2 FQGTGA, per germline. The CDR3 covers 14 residues. V was shortened by 2 bases and J by 10 bases, with 12 bases between the two germline ends.

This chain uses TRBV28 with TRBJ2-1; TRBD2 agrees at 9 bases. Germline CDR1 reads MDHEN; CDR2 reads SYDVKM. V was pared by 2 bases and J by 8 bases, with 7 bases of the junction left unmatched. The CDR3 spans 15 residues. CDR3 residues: CASSLDSGRWDEQFF. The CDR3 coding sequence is TGTGCCAGCAGTTTAGATAGCGGGAGATGGGATGAGCAGTTCTTC.

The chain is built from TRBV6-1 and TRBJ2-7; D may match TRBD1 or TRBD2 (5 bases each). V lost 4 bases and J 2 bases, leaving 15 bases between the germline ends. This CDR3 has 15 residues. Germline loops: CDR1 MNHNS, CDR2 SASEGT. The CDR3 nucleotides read TGTGCCAGCAGTGCCGGGACGGCGTACGCCTACGAGCAGTACTTC. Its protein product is CASSAGTAYAYEQYF.

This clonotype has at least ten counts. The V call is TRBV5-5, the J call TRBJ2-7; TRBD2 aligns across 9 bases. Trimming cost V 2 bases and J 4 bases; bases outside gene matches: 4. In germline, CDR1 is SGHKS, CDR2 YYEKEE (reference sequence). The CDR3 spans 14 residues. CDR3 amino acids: CASSFSGGYYEQYF. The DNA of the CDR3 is TGTGCCAGCAGCTTTAGCGGGGGATATTACGAGCAGTACTTC.

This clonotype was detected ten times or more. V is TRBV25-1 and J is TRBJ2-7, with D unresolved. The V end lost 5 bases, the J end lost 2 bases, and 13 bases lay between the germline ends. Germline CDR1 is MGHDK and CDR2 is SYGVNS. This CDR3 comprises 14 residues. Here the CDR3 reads CASSSIGNPYEQYF. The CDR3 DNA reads TGTGCCAGCAGTAGTATAGGTAATCCCTACGAGCAGTACTTC.

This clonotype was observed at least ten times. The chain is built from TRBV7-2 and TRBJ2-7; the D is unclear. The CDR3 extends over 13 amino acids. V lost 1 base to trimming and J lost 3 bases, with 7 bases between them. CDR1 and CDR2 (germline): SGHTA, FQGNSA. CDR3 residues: CASSLGPNYEQYF. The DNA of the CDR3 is TGTGCCAGCAGCTTAGGACCGAACTACGAGCAGTACTTC.

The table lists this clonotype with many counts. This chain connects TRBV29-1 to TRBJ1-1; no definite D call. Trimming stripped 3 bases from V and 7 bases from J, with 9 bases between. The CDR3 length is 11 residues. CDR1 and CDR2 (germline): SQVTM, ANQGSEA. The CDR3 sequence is CSVEGVDEAFF. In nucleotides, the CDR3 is TGCAGCGTTGAGGGTGTCGATGAAGCTTTCTTT.

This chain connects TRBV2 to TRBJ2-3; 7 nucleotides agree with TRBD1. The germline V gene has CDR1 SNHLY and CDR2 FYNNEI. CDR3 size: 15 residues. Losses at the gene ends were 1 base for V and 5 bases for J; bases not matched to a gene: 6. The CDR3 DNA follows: TGTGCCAGCAGTGAAGGGGACAGTCCCGGAGATACGCAGTATTTT. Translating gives CASSEGDSPGDTQYF.

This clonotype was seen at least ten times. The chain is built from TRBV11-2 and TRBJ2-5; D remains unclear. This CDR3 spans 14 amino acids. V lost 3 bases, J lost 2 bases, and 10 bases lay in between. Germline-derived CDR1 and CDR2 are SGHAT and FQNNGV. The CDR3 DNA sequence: TGTGCCAGCAGCTTTGGAAGCGTACAAGAGACCCAGTACTTC. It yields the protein CASSFGSVQETQYF.

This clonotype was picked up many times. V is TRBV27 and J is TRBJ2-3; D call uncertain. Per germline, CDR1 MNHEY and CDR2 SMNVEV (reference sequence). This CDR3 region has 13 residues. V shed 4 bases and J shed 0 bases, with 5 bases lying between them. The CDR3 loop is CASSYYSTDTQYF. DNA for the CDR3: TGTGCCAGCAGTTACTATAGCACAGATACGCAGTATTTT.

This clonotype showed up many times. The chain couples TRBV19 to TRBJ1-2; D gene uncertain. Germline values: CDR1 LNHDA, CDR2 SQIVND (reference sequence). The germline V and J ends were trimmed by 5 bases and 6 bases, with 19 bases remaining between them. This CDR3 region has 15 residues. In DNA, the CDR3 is TGTGCCAGTAGTTCAAACTTCTTCGGAGGGAATGGCTACACCTTC. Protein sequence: CASSSNFFGGNGYTF.

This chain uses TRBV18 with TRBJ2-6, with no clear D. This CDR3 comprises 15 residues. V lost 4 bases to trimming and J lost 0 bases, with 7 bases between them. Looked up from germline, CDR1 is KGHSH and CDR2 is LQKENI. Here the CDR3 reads CASSQTHSGANVLTF. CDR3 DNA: TGTGCCAGCTCACAGACCCACTCTGGGGCCAACGTCCTGACTTTC.

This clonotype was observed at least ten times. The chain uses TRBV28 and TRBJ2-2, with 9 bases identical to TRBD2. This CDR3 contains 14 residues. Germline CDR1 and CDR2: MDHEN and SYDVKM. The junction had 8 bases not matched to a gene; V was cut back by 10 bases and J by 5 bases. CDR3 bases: TGTGCCATCCTGACTAGCGGAGTTACCGGGGAGCTGTTTTTT. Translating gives CAILTSGVTGELFF.

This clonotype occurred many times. DNA for the CDR3: TGTGCCAGCAAATTGCGGGGCACGGGGGATACGCAGTATTTT. This codes for CASKLRGTGDTQYF. The chain uses TRBV7-2 and TRBJ2-3; perhaps TRBD2 as D (6 bases). This CDR3 spans 14 amino acids. The germline CDR1 and CDR2 sequences are SGHTA and FQGNSA. Trimming removed 7 bases at V and 6 bases at J, with 17 bases between.

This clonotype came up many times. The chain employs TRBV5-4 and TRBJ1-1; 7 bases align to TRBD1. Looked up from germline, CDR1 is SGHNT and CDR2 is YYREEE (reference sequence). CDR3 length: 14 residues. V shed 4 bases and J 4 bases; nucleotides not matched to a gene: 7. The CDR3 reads CASSRVAGGTEAFF. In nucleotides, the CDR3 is TGTGCCAGCAGCCGGGTTGCAGGGGGCACTGAAGCTTTCTTT.

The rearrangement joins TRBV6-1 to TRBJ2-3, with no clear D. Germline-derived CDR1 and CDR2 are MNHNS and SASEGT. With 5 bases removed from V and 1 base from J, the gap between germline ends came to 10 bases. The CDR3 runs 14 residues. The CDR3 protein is CASSQHRGTDTQYF. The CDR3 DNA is TGTGCCAGCAGTCAACACCGGGGCACAGATACGCAGTATTTT.

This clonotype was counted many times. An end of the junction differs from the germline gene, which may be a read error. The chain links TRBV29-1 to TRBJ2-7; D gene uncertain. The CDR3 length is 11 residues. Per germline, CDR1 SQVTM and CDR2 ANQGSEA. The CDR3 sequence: CSVQERYEQYF. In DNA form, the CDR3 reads TGCAGCGTTCAAGAAAGGTACGAGCAGTACTTC.

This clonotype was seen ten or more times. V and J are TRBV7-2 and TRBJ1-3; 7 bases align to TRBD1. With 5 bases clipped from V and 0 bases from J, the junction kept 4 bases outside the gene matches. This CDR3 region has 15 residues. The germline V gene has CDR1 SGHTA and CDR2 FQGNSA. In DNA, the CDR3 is TGTGCCAGCAGCACGGGACAGCGCTCTGGAAACACCATATATTTT. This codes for CASSTGQRSGNTIYF.

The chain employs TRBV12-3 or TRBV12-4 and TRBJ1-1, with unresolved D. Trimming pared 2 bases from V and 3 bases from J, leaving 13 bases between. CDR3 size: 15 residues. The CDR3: CASSLIRQQHTEAFF. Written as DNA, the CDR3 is TGTGCCAGCAGTTTAATTAGACAACAGCACACTGAAGCTTTCTTT.